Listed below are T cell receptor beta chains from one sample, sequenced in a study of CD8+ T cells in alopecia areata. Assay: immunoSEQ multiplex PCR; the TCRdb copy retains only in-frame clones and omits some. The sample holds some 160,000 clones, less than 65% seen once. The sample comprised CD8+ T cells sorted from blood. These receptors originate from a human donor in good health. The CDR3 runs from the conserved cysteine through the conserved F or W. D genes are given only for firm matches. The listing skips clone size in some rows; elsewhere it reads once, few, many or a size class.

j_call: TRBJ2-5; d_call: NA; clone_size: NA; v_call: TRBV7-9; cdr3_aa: CASSFAPNGVETQYF; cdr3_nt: TGTGCCAGCAGCTTCGCCCCGAACGGGGTAGAGACCCAGTACTTC
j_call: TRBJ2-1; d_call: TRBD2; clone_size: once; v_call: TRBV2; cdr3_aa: CASCGTTLVNEQFF; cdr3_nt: TGTGCCAGCTGTGGGACTACCCTAGTGAATGAGCAGTTCTTC
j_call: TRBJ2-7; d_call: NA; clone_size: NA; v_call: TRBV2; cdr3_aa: CASSERKNGRLEQYF; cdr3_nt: TGTGCCAGCAGTGAACGGAAGAATGGTCGTCTCGAGCAGTACTTC
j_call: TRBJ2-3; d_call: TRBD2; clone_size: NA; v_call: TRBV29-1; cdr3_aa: CSVSGLSSTDTQYF; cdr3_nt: TGCAGCGTATCGGGACTATCTAGCACAGATACGCAGTATTTT
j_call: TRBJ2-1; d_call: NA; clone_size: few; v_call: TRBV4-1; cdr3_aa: CASSQGAYNEQFF; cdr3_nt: TGCGCCAGCAGCCAAGGGGCCTACAATGAGCAGTTCTTC
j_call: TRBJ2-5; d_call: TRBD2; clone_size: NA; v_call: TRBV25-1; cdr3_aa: CASSELGGTLQETQYF; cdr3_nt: TGTGCCAGCAGTGAATTGGGGGGGACCCTCCAAGAGACCCAGTACTTC
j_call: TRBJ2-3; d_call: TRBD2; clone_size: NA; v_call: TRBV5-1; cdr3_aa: CASSLPSGNTDTQYF; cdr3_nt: TGCGCCAGCAGCTTGCCTAGCGGGAACACAGATACGCAGTATTTT
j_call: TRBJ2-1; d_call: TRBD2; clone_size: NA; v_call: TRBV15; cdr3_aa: CATSRDRLAAYNEQFF; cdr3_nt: TGTGCCACCAGCAGAGATCGACTAGCGGCTTACAATGAGCAGTTCTTC
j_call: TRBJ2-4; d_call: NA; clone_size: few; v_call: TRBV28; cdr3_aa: CASSPSTLAKNIQYF; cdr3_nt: TGTGCCAGCAGTCCCAGTACATTAGCCAAAAACATTCAGTACTTC
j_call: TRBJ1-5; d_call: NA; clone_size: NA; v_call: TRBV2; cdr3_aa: CASSYRAGNQPQHF; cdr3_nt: TGTGCCAGCAGCTACAGGGCCGGCAATCAGCCCCAGCATTTT